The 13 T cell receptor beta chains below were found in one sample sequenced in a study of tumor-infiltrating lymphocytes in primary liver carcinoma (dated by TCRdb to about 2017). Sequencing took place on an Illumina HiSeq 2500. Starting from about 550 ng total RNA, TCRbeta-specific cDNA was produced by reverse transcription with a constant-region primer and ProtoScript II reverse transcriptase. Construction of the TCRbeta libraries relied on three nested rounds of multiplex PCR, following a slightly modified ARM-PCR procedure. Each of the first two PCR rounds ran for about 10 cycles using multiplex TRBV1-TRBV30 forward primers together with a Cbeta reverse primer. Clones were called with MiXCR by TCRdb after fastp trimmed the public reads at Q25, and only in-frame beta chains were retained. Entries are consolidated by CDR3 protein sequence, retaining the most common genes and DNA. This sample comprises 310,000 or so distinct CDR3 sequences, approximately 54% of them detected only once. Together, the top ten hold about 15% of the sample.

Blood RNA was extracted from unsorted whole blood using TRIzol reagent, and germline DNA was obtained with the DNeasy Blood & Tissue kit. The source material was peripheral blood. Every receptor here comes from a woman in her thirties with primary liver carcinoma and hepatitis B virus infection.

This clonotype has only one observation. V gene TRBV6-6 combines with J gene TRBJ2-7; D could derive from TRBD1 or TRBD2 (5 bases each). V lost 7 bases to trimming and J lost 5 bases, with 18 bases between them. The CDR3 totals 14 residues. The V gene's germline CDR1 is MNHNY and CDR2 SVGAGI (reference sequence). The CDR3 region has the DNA TGTGCCAGCACGTTGGGAGAGGGGTTTGACGAGCAGTACTTC. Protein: CASTLGEGFDEQYF.

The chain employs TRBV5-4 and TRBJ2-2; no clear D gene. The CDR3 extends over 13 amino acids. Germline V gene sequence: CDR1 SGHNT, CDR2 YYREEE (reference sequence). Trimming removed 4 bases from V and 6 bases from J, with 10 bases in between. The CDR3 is CASSTPDAGELFF. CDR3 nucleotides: TGTGCCAGCAGCACACCGGACGCCGGGGAGCTGTTTTTT. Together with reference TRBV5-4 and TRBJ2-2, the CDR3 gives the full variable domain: ETGVTQSPTHLIKTRGQQVTLRCSSQSGHNTVSWYQQALGQGPQFIFQYYREEENGRGNFPPRFSGLQFPNYSSELNVNALELDDSALYLCASSTPDAGELFFGEGSRLTVL.

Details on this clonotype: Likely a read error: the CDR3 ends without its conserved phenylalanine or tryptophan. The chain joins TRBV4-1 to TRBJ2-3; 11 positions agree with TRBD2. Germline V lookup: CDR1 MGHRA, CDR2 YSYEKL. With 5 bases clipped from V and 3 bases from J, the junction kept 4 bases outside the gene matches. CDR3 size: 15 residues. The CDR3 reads CASSELAGVTDTQYY. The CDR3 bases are TGCGCCAGCAGCGAACTAGCGGGAGTTACAGATACGCAGTATTAT.

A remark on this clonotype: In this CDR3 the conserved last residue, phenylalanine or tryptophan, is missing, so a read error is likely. The CDR3 loop reads CSVEKGQIYLETQYL. In nucleotides, the CDR3 is TGCAGCGTTGAGAAAGGGCAGATTTACCTAGAGACCCAGTACTTA. The rearrangement joins TRBV29-1 to TRBJ2-5; D unclear. Trimming left V 3 bases short and J 4 bases short, with 18 bases between. CDR1 is SQVTM and CDR2 is ANQGSEA in the germline V gene. The CDR3 is made up of 15 amino acids.

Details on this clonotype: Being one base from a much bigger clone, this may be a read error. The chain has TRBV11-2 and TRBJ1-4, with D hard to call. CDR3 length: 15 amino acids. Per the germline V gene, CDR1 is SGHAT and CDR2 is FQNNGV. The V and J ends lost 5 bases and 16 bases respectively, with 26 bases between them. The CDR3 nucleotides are TGTGCCAGCAGCCCAAACGGGCCAGGCTCGGAAGAACCGTTTTTT. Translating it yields CASSPNGPGSEEPFF. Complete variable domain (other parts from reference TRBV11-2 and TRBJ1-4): EAGVAQSPRYKIIEKRQSVAFWCNPISGHATLYWYQQILGQGPKLLIQFQNNGVVDDSQLPKDRFSAERLKGVDSTLKIQPAKLEDSAVYLCASSPNGPGSEEPFFGSGTQLSVL.

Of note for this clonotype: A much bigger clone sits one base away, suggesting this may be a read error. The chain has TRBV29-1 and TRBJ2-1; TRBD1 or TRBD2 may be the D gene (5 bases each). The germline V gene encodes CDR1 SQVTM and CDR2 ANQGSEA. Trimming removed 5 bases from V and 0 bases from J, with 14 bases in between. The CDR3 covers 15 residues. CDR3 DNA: TGCAGCGTTCTCGGGACGAAGAGCTCCTACAATGAGCAGTTCTTC. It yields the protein CSVLGTKSSYNEQFF.

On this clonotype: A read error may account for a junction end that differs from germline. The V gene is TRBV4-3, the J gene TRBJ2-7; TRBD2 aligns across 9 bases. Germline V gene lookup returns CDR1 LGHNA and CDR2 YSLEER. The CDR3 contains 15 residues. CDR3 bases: TGCGCCAGCAGTCAAGACGGGTTAGCGGGAGCCGAGCAGTACTTC. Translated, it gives CASSQDGLAGAEQYF.

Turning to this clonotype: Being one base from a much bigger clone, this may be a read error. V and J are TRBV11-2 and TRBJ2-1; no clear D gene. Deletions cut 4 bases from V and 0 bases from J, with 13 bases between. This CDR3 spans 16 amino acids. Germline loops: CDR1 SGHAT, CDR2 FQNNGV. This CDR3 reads CASSYLAGDSYNEQFF. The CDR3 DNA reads TGTGCCAGCAGCTACCTGGCAGGCGACTCCTACAATGAGCAGTTCTTC.

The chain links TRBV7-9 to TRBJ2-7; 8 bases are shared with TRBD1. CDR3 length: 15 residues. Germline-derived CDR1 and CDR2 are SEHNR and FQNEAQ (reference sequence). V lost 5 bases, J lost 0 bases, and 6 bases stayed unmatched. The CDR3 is CASSEQGGSSYEQYF. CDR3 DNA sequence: TGTGCCAGCAGCGAACAGGGGGGAAGCTCCTACGAGCAGTACTTC.

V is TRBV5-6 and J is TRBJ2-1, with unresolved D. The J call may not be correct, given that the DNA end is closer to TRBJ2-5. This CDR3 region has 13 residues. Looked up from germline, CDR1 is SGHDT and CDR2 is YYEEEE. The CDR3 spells CASSRTSRGTQYF. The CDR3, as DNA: TGTGCCAGTAGCCGGACCAGCCGCGGGACCCAGTACTTC.

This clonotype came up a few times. The CDR3 sequence: CASTLSGGDPGELFF. The CDR3 coding sequence is TGTGCCAGCACCCTTAGCGGGGGGGACCCCGGGGAGCTGTTTTTT. The V and J genes are TRBV5-5 and TRBJ2-2; 11 nucleotides agree with TRBD2. With V trimmed by 6 bases and J by 6 bases, 7 bases remained unmatched. Germline-derived CDR1 and CDR2 are SGHKS and YYEKEE (reference sequence). The CDR3 spans 15 residues.

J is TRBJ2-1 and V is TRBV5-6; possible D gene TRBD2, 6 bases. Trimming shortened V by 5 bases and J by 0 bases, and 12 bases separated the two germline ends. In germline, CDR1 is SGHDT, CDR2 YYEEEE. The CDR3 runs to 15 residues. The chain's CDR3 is CASRLARYSYNEQFF. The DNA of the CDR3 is TGTGCCAGCAGGCTAGCGCGATACTCCTACAATGAGCAGTTCTTC.

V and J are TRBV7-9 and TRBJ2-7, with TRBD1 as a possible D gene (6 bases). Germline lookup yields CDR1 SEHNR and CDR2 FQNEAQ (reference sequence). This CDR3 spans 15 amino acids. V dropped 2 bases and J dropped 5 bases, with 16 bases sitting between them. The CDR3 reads CASSLRGTPGHEQYF. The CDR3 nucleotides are TGTGCCAGCAGCTTACGAGGGACACCCGGGCACGAGCAGTACTTC.